Shown below are 8 T cell receptor beta chains from a single sample sequenced in a study of T-cell memory formation after mild COVID-19. TCRdb passed the 5' RACE reads through MiXCR, listing each CDR3 protein once. The sample has about 560,000 distinct CDR3 sequences, 20% to 25% seen once; the top ten hold approximately 8.4%. Sequenced: PBMCs or a T cell subset sorted from them (not recorded which). These receptors all come from an adult woman who had mild COVID-19 (a few samples of this study predate the infection). Cell type and time point are not known.

In its sample, this clonotype was seen a few times. The J gene is TRBJ1-2, the V gene TRBV6-5; D might be TRBD1 (5 bases). V lost 8 bases to trimming and J lost 8 bases, with 15 bases between them. The CDR3 spans 12 residues. The V gene's germline CDR1 is MNHEY and CDR2 SVGAGI. The CDR3 DNA sequence: TGTGCCAGCCGCCTGGGGGTGGGAGGCTACACCTTC. This encodes CASRLGVGGYTF.

This clonotype was counted only a few times. V is TRBV7-2 and J is TRBJ2-4, with a tentative D call TRBD1 (6 bases). CDR3 size: 15 residues. Germline V lookup: CDR1 SGHTA, CDR2 FQGNSA. The ends were cut back, 5 bases at V and 2 bases at J, with 13 bases in the middle. CDR3 DNA: TGTGCCAGCAGCCGGAAGACAGGTTCCAAAAACATTCAGTACTTC. This encodes CASSRKTGSKNIQYF.

This rearrangement joins TRBV25-1 to TRBJ1-5, with TRBD1 as a possible D gene (6 bases). This CDR3 has 14 residues. Germline CDR1 and CDR2: MGHDK and SYGVNS. Between the trimmed V and J ends, which lost 3 bases and 3 bases, there was a span of 9 bases. The CDR3 sequence is CASSETGTNQPQHF. Here the CDR3 DNA reads TGTGCCAGCAGTGAGACAGGTACCAATCAGCCCCAGCATTTT.

This clonotype was picked up a small number of times. The CDR3 DNA reads as TGCGCCAGCAGCGACGGGACAGGGGTATACGAGCAGTACTTC. It encodes CASSDGTGVYEQYF. V is TRBV5-1 and J is TRBJ2-7, with 10 positions matching TRBD1. V lost 4 bases to trimming and J lost 4 bases; unmatched junction nucleotides: 5. This CDR3 region has 14 residues. Per the germline V gene, CDR1 is SGHRS and CDR2 is YFSETQ.

This clonotype was observed a few times. The chain recombines TRBV7-2 with TRBJ2-2; unclear D gene. The V end was cut by 4 bases, the J end by 1 base, with 10 bases between. This CDR3 is 15 amino acids long. Germline assignment: CDR1 SGHTA and CDR2 FQGNSA. The CDR3 sequence is CASSSFRQNTGELFF. The CDR3 DNA reads TGTGCCAGCAGCTCCTTCAGGCAGAACACCGGGGAGCTGTTTTTT.

The chain joins TRBV29-1 to TRBJ2-7, with TRBD1 as a possible D gene (6 bases). The V and J ends lost 6 bases and 1 base respectively, with 13 bases between them. The CDR3 loop spans 13 amino acids. Per the germline V gene, CDR1 is SQVTM and CDR2 is ANQGSEA. The CDR3 coding sequence is TGCAGCGTAGCAGACAGGCGATCCTACGAGCAGTACTTC. Translation gives CSVADRRSYEQYF.

This clonotype turned up a few times. The chain has TRBV6-5 and TRBJ2-7, with TRBD2 matching over 7 bases. Germline V lookup: CDR1 MNHEY, CDR2 SVGAGI. Trimming took 3 bases from V and 4 from J; bases not matched to a gene: 6. The CDR3 has 14 amino acids. The CDR3 region is CASSYTGGRYEQYF. CDR3 DNA sequence: TGTGCCAGCAGTTATACGGGCGGGAGATACGAGCAGTACTTC.

The sample holds many counts of this clonotype. At one boundary the junction diverges from the germline segment, which might be a read error. The V call is TRBV6-5, the J call TRBJ2-2, with a possible D match to TRBD2 (6 bases). The V gene's germline CDR1 is MNHEY and CDR2 SVGAGI. CDR3 length: 13 residues. The CDR3 bases are TGTGCCACCCTGGAGGGGAACGCCGGGGAGCTGTTTTTT. Translation: CATLEGNAGELFF.